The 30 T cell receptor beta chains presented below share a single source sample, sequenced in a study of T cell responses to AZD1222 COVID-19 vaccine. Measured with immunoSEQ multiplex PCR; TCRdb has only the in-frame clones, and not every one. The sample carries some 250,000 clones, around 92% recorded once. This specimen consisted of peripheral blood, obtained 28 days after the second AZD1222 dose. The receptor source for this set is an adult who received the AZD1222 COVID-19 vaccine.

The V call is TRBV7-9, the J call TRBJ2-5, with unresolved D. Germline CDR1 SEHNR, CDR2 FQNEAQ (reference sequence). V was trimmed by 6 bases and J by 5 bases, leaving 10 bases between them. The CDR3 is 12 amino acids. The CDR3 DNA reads TGTGCCAGCAGGCTTGAGGCGGAGACCCAGTACTTC. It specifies CASRLEAETQYF.

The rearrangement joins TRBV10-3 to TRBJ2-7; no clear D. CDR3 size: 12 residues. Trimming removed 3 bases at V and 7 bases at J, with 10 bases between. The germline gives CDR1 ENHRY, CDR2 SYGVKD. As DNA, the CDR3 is TGTGCCATCAGTGAACCAAAGGGAGAGCAGTACTTC. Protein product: CAISEPKGEQYF.

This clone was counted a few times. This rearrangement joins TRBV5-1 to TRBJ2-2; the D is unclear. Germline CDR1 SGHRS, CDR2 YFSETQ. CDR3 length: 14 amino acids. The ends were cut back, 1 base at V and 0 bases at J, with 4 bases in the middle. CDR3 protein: CASSLTSNTGELFF. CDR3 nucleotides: TGCGCCAGCAGCTTGACATCGAACACCGGGGAGCTGTTTTTT.

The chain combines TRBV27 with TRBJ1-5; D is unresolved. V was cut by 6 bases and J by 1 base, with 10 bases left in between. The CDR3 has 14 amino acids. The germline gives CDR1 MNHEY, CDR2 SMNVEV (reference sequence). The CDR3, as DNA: TGTGCCAGCAGATGGTCAGGCAGCAATCAGCCCCAGCATTTT. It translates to CASRWSGSNQPQHF.

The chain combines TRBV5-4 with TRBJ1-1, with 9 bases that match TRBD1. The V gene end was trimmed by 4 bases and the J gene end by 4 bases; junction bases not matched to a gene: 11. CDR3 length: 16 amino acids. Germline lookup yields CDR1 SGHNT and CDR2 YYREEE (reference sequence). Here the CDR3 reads CASSKNRGRDVTEAFF. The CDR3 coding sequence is TGTGCCAGCAGCAAGAACAGGGGGCGCGATGTCACTGAAGCTTTCTTT.

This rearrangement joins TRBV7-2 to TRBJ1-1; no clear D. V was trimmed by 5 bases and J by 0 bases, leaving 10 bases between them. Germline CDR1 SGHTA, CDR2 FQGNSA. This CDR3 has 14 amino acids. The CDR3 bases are TGTGCCAGCAGCCCCGGTGCCATGAACACTGAAGCTTTCTTT. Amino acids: CASSPGAMNTEAFF.

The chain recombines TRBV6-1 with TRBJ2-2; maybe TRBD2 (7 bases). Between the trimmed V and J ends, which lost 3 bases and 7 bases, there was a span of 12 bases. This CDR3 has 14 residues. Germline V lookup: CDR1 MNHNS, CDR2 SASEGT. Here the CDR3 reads CASSDEGGVGELFF. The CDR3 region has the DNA TGTGCCAGCAGTGATGAGGGGGGGGTCGGGGAGCTGTTTTTT.

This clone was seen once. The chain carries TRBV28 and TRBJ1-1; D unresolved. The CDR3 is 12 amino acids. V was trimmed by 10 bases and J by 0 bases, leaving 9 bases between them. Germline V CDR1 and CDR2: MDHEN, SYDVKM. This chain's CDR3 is CATCHMNTEAFF. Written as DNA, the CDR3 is TGTGCCACTTGTCATATGAACACTGAAGCTTTCTTT.

In nucleotides, the CDR3 is TGCGCCAGCAGTGAGGGTTCAGATACGCAGTATTTT. Amino acids: CASSEGSDTQYF. This sequence joins TRBV10-1 and TRBJ2-3; D is uncertain. Germline V CDR1 and CDR2: WNHNN, SYGVQD (reference sequence). The CDR3 contains 12 residues. V gave up 2 bases and J gave up 4 bases, with 4 bases separating them.

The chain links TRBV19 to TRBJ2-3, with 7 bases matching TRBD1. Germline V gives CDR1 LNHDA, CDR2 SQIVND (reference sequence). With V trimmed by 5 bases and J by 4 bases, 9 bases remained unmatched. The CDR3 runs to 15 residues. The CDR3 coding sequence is TGTGCCAGTAGTCCAACCGGGACAGATTCAGATACGCAGTATTTT. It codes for CASSPTGTDSDTQYF.

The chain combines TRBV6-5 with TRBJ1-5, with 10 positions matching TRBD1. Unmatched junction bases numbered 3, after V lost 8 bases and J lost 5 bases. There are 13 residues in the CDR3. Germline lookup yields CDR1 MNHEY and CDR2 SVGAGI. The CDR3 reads CASGDRGYQPQHF. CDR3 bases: TGTGCCAGCGGGGACAGGGGTTATCAGCCCCAGCATTTT.

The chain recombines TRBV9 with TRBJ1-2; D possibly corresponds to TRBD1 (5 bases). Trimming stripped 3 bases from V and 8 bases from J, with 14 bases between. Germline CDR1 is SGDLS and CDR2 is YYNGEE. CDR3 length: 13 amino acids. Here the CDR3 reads CASSATRVRGYTF. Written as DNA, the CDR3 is TGTGCCAGCAGCGCCACCAGGGTCCGGGGCTACACCTTC.

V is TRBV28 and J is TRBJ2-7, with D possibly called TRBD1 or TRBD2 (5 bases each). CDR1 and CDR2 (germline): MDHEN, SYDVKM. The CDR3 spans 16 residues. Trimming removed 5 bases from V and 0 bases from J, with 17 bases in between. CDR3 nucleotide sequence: TGTGCCAGCAGTCCCCCCGGGGCAGGTTTCTCCTACGAGCAGTACTTC. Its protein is CASSPPGAGFSYEQYF.

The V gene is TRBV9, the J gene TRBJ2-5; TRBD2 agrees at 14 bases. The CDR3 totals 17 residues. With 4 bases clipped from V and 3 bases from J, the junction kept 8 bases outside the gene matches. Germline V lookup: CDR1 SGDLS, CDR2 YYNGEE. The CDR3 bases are TGTGCCAGCAGCACCTTTGGACTAGCGGGGGGTAAAGAGACCCAGTACTTC. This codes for CASSTFGLAGGKETQYF.

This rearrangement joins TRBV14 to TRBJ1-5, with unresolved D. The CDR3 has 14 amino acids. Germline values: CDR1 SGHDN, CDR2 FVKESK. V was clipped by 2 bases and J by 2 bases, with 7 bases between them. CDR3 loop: CASSQTGGNQPQHF. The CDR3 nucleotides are TGTGCCAGCAGCCAAACCGGGGGCAATCAGCCCCAGCATTTT.

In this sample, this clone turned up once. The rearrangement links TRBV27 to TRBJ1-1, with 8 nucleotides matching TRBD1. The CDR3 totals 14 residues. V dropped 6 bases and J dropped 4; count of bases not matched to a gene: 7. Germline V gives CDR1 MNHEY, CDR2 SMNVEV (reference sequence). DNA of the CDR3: TGTGCCAGCAGAATCGGACAGGGAGGCACTGAAGCTTTCTTT. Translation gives CASRIGQGGTEAFF.

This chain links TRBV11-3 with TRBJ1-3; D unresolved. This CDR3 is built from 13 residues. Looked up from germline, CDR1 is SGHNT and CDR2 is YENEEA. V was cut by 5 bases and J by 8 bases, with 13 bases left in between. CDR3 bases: TGTGCCAGCAGCCACCCAGGCCAGGACACCATATATTTT. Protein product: CASSHPGQDTIYF. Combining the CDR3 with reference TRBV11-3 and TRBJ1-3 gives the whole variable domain EAGVVQSPRYKIIEKKQPVAFWCNPISGHNTLYWYLQNLGQGPELLIRYENEEAVDDSQLPKDRFSAERLKGVDSTLKIQPAELGDSAVYLCASSHPGQDTIYFGEGSWLTVV.

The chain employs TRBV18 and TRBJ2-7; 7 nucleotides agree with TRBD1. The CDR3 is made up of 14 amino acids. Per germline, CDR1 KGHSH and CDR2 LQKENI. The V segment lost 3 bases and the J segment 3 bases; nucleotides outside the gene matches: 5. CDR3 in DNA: TGTGCCAGCTCACCGGGGACAGCCTACTACGAGCAGTACTTC. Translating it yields CASSPGTAYYEQYF.

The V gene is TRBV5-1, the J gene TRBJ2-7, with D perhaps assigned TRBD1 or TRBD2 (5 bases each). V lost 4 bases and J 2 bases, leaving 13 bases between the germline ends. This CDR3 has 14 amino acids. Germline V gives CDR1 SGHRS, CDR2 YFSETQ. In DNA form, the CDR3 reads TGCGCCAGCAGCCTCCGGGACGGGCCCTACGAGCAGTACTTC. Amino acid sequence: CASSLRDGPYEQYF.

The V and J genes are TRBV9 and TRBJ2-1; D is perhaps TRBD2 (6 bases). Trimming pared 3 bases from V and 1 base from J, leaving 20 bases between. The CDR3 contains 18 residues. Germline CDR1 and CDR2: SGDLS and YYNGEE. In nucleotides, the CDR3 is TGTGCCAGCAGCGCCGCCCTAGCGAGTGGGCAGTCCTACAATGAGCAGTTCTTC. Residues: CASSAALASGQSYNEQFF.

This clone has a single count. The DNA of the CDR3 is TGTGCCAGCAGTCAAGATGGCGGGAGGGACACCGGGGAGCTGTTTTTT. Translated: CASSQDGGRDTGELFF. This sequence joins TRBV2 and TRBJ2-2; 9 bases map to TRBD2. Germline lookup yields CDR1 SNHLY and CDR2 FYNNEI. The CDR3 is 16 amino acids. V lost 5 bases to trimming and J lost 3 bases; unmatched junction nucleotides: 7.

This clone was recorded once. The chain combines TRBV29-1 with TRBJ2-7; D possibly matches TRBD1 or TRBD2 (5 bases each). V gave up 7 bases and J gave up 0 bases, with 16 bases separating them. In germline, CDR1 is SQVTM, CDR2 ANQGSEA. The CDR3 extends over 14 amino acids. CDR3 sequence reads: CSATPRDGSYEQYF. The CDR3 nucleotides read TGCAGCGCTACCCCACGGGACGGCTCCTACGAGCAGTACTTC.

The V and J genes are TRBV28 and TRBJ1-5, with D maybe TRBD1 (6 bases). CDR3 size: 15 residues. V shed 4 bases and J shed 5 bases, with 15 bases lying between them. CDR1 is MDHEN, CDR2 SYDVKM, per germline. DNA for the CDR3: TGTGCCAGCAGTTCCCCCGGGACAAGGGATCAGCCCCAGCATTTT. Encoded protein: CASSSPGTRDQPQHF.

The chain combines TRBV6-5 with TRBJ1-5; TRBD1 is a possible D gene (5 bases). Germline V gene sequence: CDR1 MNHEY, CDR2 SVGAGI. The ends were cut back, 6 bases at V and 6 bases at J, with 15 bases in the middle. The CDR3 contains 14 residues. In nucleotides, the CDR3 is TGTGCCAGCAGCAACCAGGGAAGGGGTCAGCCCCAGCATTTT. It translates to CASSNQGRGQPQHF.

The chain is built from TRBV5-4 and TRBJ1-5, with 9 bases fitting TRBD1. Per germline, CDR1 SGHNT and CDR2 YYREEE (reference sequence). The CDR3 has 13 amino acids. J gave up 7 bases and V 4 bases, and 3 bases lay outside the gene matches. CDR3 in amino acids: CASSPDRGQPQHF. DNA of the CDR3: TGTGCCAGCAGCCCGGACAGGGGCCAGCCCCAGCATTTT.

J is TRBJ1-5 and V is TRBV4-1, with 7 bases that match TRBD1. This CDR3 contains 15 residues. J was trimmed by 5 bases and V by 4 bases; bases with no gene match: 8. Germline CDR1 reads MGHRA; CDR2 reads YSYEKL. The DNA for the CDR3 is TGCGCCAGCAGCCCGGGGACAGCGAGGCATCAGCCCCAGCATTTT. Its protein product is CASSPGTARHQPQHF.

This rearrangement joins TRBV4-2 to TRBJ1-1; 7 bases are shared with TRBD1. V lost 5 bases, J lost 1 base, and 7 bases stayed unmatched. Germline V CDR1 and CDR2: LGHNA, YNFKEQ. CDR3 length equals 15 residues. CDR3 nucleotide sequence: TGTGCCAGCAGCTTACCCGGACAGGAGAACACTGAAGCTTTCTTT. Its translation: CASSLPGQENTEAFF.

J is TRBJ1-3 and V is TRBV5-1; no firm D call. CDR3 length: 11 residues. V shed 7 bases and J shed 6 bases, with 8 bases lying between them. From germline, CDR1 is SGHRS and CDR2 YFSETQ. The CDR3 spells CASAVANTIYF. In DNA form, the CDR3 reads TGCGCCAGCGCCGTGGCAAACACCATATATTTT.

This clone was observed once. CDR3 in amino acids: CSVLTGYEQYF. The CDR3 DNA follows: TGCAGCGTCCTAACGGGCTACGAGCAGTACTTC. The chain carries TRBV29-1 and TRBJ2-7; D unresolved. V gave up 6 bases and J gave up 3 bases, with 9 bases separating them. The germline CDR1 and CDR2 sequences are SQVTM and ANQGSEA. This CDR3 region has 11 residues.

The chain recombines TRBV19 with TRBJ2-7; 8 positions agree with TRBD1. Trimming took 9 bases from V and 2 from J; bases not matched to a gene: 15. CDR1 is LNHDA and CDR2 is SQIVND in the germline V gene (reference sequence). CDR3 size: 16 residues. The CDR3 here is CARHNHAGTGAYEQYF. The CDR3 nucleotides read TGTGCCAGACACAATCACGCCGGGACAGGAGCCTACGAGCAGTACTTC.